This T cell receptor (beta chain) was profiled in a study of shared clonotypes between healthy human individuals (dated by TCRdb to the early 2020s). In terms of the full investigation: The cohort comprised two women and three men aged 18 to 49 years. For each donor, CD4 naive and CD4 memory were each run on three plates, CD8 naive on two plates, and CD8 memory on one plate. To estimate repertoire size and how much clonotype sharing occurs between individuals, the study deeply sequenced the blood TCR repertoires of roughly 5 healthy adults. To increase sequencing depth and limit assay-specific biases, different laboratories used diverse techniques to prepare libraries and sequence TCR repertoires. Per donor, leukapheresis produced somewhere between about 0.94 and 9 billion PBMCs. Here is what the overall study found, with its caveats: The genetic and exposure-history diversity represented was limited by the small number of donors. Across four donors, approximately 4.9% of naive CD4, roughly 3.4% of naive CD8, under 2.5% of memory CD4, and roughly 0.41% of memory CD8 clonotypes were shared. Rarefaction of sorted-subset datasets indicated incomplete sequencing despite the large sequencing depth. Pairwise subsampling led to the expectation that sequencing depth would affect the degree of clonotype sharing among donors. Only blood was sampled, and tissue TCR repertoires likely differ from those in blood. Naive subsets generally had larger estimated clonotype richness than memory subsets did. Compared with non-shared clonotypes, clonotypes shared by all four sorted-subset donors had higher generation probabilities.

CDR1 and CDR2 (WNHNN, SYGVQD) derive from the germline V gene (reference sequence). The junction shows trimming of 0 bases on V and 1 base on J, plus 6 bases between the germline ends. From cysteine to phenylalanine, the CDR3 is 14 amino acids long. Left in the record is the CDR3 DNA by itself, 42 bases read in frame from the first base. Using the deep immunoSEQ assay, multiplex PCR amplified TCR CDR3 regions from genomic DNA. Extracted genomic DNA from each cell subset was spread evenly across all wells of several immunoSEQ 96-well plates, with each plate serving as a replicate. Each replicate PCR for sorted subsets received 150 to 250 ng genomic DNA, equal to 30,000 or so T cell genomes. Purified libraries were measured with a Qubit 3.0 fluorometer, size-checked on a Bioanalyzer 2100, and measured again with the KAPA Library Quantification kit. Every immunoSEQ 96-well plate was sequenced on a dedicated single-read 150-cycle Illumina NextSeq 550 flow cell. In the paper's pipeline: Because the immunoSEQ output held only junctional sequences and lacked quality scores, the filtering could not match the filtering applied to full-length reads. To assign V/J genes and CDR3, sequences were annotated against IMGT germline references using PyIR, a Python wrapper for IgBLAST v1.9. Any read was removed if the V/J assignment was weak (E-value above 1e-6), the CDR3 was missing, or the read contained stop codons, out-of-frame junctions, or ambiguous translated residues. V3J clonotypes were defined as sequences sharing the same inferred V gene, J gene, and CDR3 amino acid sequence. Percentage overlap between repertoires was calculated by dividing the number of shared unique clonotypes by the size of the smaller repertoire. Richness of each repertoire was evaluated using RTK rarefaction, the Chao1 estimator, and Recon v2.1 estimates of unobserved clonotypes. For all TCRbeta clonotypes obtained by the gDNA method from a handful of donors, generation probabilities were computed with OLGA. TCRdb retrieved this table from immuneACCESS and kept in-frame rearrangements only. Not all clones are present; in checked studies, unresolved V genes account for under half, and no reason is known for the remainder. The D gene and trimming were derived from the DNA, and the V and J assignments and clone size from that table. Present in this sample are 330,000 or so clones, about 74% of which were seen just once. The ten largest make up around a tenth of the sample.

About this clone: Its specific antigen is unknown. The input lacks base qualities; no much larger clone sits a single base away.

Donors were healthy HIV-negative adults with no recently reported acute infections or vaccinations. All donors were Caucasian adults living in Nashville, Tennessee, USA. CD4+ T cells were enriched by magnetic negative selection; naive cells were then positively selected on CD45RA, and the negative fraction formed the memory subset. Blood was obtained by leukapheresis, after which PBMCs were separated by Ficoll-Histopaque density gradient centrifugation and cryopreserved in liquid nitrogen vapor phase. Analytical flow cytometry was used to check the purity and quantity of every magnetically sorted T cell population. From each sorted fraction, genomic DNA was isolated and quantified by UV absorbance on a Nanodrop 2000c.

This sequence was found in a man aged 30 to 39 in good health. The sample consisted of memory CD4+ T cells sorted from blood. The label giving this sample's cell subset or site can be read as: CD45RA-negative fraction. Here the chain combines TRBV10-1 and TRBJ1-1; D gene: possibly TRBD1, on 5 matching bases. The DNA sequence is TGCGCCAGCAGTGAGTCGAGGGGGAACACTGAAGCTTTCTTT. This yields the protein CASSESRGNTEAFF.